This TCR beta chain comes out of a study of blood T cells in healthy people across ages. A second PCR, run for about 6 to 11 cycles, used a sample-barcoded 5' primer plus a J-beta primer mix. In TCRdb, the 5' RACE reads were re-called with MiXCR into one record per CDR3 protein. The sample yields approximately 800,000 distinct CDR3 sequences, 36% seen once. The V end was cut by 5 bases, the J end by 3 bases, with 10 bases between. This CDR3 contains 13 residues. Germline V gene lookup returns CDR1 SEHNR and CDR2 FQNEAQ (reference sequence). Sequencing was done on a sample of blood. V usage is TRBV7-9 and J usage is TRBJ1-1; D ambiguous. The clonotype originates from a man between 18 and 35 years old in good health. CDR3 region: CASSKNRDTEAFF. CDR3 nucleotides: TGTGCCAGCAGCAAAAATAGAGACACTGAAGCTTTCTTT. The full variable domain, rest sourced from reference TRBV7-9 and TRBJ1-1, is DTGVSQNPRHKITKRGQNVTFRCDPISEHNRLYWYRQTLGQGPEFLTYFQNEAQLEKSRLLSDRFSAERPKGSFSTLEIQRTEQGDSAMYLCASSKNRDTEAFFGQGTRLTVV.